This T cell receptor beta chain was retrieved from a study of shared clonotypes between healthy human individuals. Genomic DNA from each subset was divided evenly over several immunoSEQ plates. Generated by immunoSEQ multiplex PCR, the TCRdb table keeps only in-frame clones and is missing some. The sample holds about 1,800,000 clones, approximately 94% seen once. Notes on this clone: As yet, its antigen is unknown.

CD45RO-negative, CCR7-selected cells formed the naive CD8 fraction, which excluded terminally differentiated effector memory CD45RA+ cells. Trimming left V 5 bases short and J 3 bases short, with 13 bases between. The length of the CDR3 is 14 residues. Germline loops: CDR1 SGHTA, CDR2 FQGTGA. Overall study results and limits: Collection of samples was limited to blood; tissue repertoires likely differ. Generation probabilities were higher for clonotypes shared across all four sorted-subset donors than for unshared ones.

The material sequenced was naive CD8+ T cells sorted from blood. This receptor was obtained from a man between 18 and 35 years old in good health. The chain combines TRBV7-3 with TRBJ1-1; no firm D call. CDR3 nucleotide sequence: TGTGCCAGCAGCGTCACGGGAGGCGACACTGAAGCTTTCTTT. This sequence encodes CASSVTGGDTEAFF.